A selection of T cell receptor beta chains follows, all from one sample in a study of CXCR3-negative and CXCR3-positive naive CD8 T cells. After re-calling the 5' RACE reads, TCRdb lists one entry per CDR3 protein, DNA absent. This sample's table has tens of thousands of distinct CDR3 sequences. Sequencing was carried out using naive CXCR3- CD8+ T cells from blood. The source of these receptors is a human donor in good health. Some clones in this sample may be carry-over from other donors' samples. Both conserved end residues are part of each CDR3.

CASSHGTDPYEQYF,TRBV7-9,TRBJ2-7
CASSGTSGVNEQFF,TRBV5-1,TRBJ2-1
CASSYGGPLHF,TRBV6-5,TRBJ1-6
CATSPRGVERGYTF,TRBV15,TRBJ1-2
CASSLGLNLWTEAFF,TRBV7-2,TRBJ1-1
CAISESNGKDEQFF,TRBV10-3,TRBJ2-1
CASSDSPGAGELFF,TRBV2,TRBJ2-2
CASSFPGNTEAFF,TRBV5-1,TRBJ1-1
CASSLTGQGFHEQFF,TRBV7-3,TRBJ2-1
CASSATGGDEQFF,TRBV27,TRBJ2-1
CASSIRLAGVRNEQFF,TRBV7-2,TRBJ2-1